The next 10 T cell receptor beta chains were all read from a single sample in a study of blood T cell repertoires in COVID-19. Only in-frame clones appear in the TCRdb table, and some are missing; sequencing was by immunoSEQ multiplex PCR. The sample lists 200,000 to 300,000 clones, under 90% occurring once. The sample was peripheral blood. These receptors all stem from a man aged 60 to 69 with acute or convalescent COVID-19.

The gene calls are TRBV3-1 (or the pseudogene TRBV3-2) and TRBJ1-4; weak D call: TRBD1 (5 bases). Germline assignment: CDR1 LGHDT and CDR2 YNNKEL (reference sequence). The CDR3 runs 15 residues. V was pared by 4 bases and J by 8 bases, with 17 bases between. This chain's CDR3 is CASSPELGRVEKLFF. CDR3 coding DNA: TGTGCCAGCAGCCCCGAACTGGGGCGTGTCGAAAAACTGTTTTTT.

The chain joins TRBV19 to TRBJ1-1; D ambiguous. Looked up from germline, CDR1 is LNHDA and CDR2 is SQIVND (reference sequence). This CDR3 comprises 13 residues. V lost 2 bases to trimming and J lost 1 base, with 5 bases between them. The chain's CDR3 is CASSISQNTEAFF. CDR3 sequence (DNA): TGTGCCAGTAGTATAAGCCAGAACACTGAAGCTTTCTTT.

In nucleotides, the CDR3 is TGTGCCAGCAGTTACGGAAGACAGGGTCAGAATGAGCAGTTCTTC. Its protein product is CASSYGRQGQNEQFF. J is TRBJ2-1 and V is TRBV6-5, with TRBD1 identical over 7 bases. The CDR3 totals 15 residues. Trimming took 2 bases from V and 7 from J; bases not matched to a gene: 8. The V gene's germline CDR1 is MNHEY and CDR2 SVGAGI.

This rearrangement joins TRBV6-5 to TRBJ2-3; tentative D call: TRBD2 (5 bases). V shed 5 bases and J shed 4 bases, with 10 bases lying between them. Germline values: CDR1 MNHEY, CDR2 SVGAGI. This CDR3 spans 13 amino acids. The CDR3 region has the DNA TGTGCCAGCAGTACCGGACTGGCAGATACGCAGTATTTT. Translation gives CASSTGLADTQYF.

The rearrangement joins TRBV11-2 to TRBJ1-1; TRBD1 matches 7 bases. The CDR3 has 16 amino acids. Germline V gives CDR1 SGHAT, CDR2 FQNNGV. After removal of 5 bases from V and 0 bases from J, the junction contained 9 bases not matched to a gene. CDR3 amino acids: CASSPNLGQLNTEAFF. CDR3 nucleotides: TGTGCCAGCAGCCCGAACCTGGGACAGCTGAACACTGAAGCTTTCTTT.

The chain recombines TRBV19 with TRBJ1-5; D call uncertain. The CDR3 has 14 residues. CDR1 is LNHDA and CDR2 is SQIVND in the germline V gene (reference sequence). V was shortened by 1 base and J by 6 bases, with 10 bases between the two germline ends. The CDR3 sequence is CASSIVGGPQPQHF. In DNA form, the CDR3 reads TGTGCCAGTAGTATAGTTGGAGGACCTCAGCCCCAGCATTTT.

This sequence joins TRBV11-2 and TRBJ2-5, with 12 bases that match TRBD2. Germline V gene lookup returns CDR1 SGHAT and CDR2 FQNNGV. With 2 bases clipped from V and 6 bases from J, the junction kept 4 bases outside the gene matches. The CDR3 has 15 residues. CDR3 amino acids: CASSLLAGGPKTQYF. In DNA, the CDR3 is TGTGCCAGCAGCTTACTAGCGGGAGGGCCTAAGACCCAGTACTTC.

The chain recombines TRBV11-2 with TRBJ2-3, with TRBD2 matching over 8 bases. CDR1 and CDR2 from the germline V gene are SGHAT and FQNNGV. The CDR3 length is 17 residues. V shed 0 bases, J shed 6 bases, and the junction held 11 bases outside the gene matches. CDR3 sequence: CASSLDLAGGFLDTQYF. The CDR3 nucleotides are TGTGCCAGCAGCTTAGATCTTGCGGGGGGCTTTTTGGATACGCAGTATTTT.

The V gene is TRBV2, the J gene TRBJ2-1, with D perhaps TRBD2 (5 bases). V dropped 8 bases and J dropped 8 bases, with 13 bases sitting between them. The V gene's germline CDR1 is SNHLY and CDR2 FYNNEI. This CDR3 comprises 12 residues. The CDR3 DNA follows: TGTGCCAGCTCGAGGGCTAGCTATGAGCAGTTCTTC. It encodes CASSRASYEQFF.

This chain connects TRBV11-2 to TRBJ1-1; 7 nucleotides match TRBD1. CDR1 SGHAT and CDR2 FQNNGV come from the germline V gene. This CDR3 has 16 amino acids. The ends lost 6 bases at V and 0 bases at J; junction bases unmatched: 10. CDR3: CASRRIRGAMNTEAFF. CDR3 nucleotide sequence: TGTGCCAGCAGGCGAATCAGGGGGGCCATGAACACTGAAGCTTTCTTT.